The rows below give T cell receptor beta chains drawn from one sample of a study of shared T cell receptors in the human thymus. Profiling relied on immunoSEQ multiplex PCR, and the TCRdb table lists in-frame clones only, not all of them. The sample holds some 400,000 clones, more than 85% seen once. Sequenced input: thymocytes. The receptors were gathered from a human donor. Each CDR3 is given with its conserved first and last residue. Each record gives: V gene, J gene, CDR3 length, D gene, CDR3 DNA, CDR3 protein. The D gene is left open where the match is weak.

>TRBV4-3|TRBJ2-2|17|TRBD2
TGCGCCAGCACCACAAGCCCATGGACTAGCGGGACCGGGGAGCTGTTTTTT
CASTTSPWTSGTGELFF
>TRBV14|TRBJ2-5|14|.
TGTGCCAGCAGCCGTGAGCAAGTCCCAGAGACCCAGTACTTC
CASSREQVPETQYF
>TRBV5-1|TRBJ2-1|18|TRBD2
TGCGCCAGCAGCTTGAAGGGCGGGAGTCGGGGATCCTACAATGAGCAGTTCTTC
CASSLKGGSRGSYNEQFF
>TRBV27|TRBJ1-1|16|.
TGTGCCAGCAGTTTACTCCCCGGTTGGGGCCAGGGTGAAGCTTTCTTT
CASSLLPGWGQGEAFF
>TRBV28|TRBJ2-1|16|TRBD2
TGTGCCAGCAGTACCCTTACTAGCGGGAAAATCAATGAGCAGTTCTTC
CASSTLTSGKINEQFF
>TRBV5-6|TRBJ2-7|14|.
TGTGCCAGCAGCTCTGCCGGGAGAGCCAGCGAGCAGTACTTC
CASSSAGRASEQYF
>TRBV6-9|TRBJ1-5|15|.
TGTGCCAGCATCAACCGGAGGGGCGTCAATCGGCCCCAGCATTTT
CASINRRGVNRPQHF
>TRBV28|TRBJ2-7|16|TRBD1
TGTGCCAGCAGCCCCCCGCCGGGACAGGGTACCTACGAGCAGTACTTC
CASSPPPGQGTYEQYF
>TRBV7-4|TRBJ2-3|17|TRBD1
TGTGCCAGCAGCTCCAGCTTTGACAGGGACCGCACAGATACGCAGTATTTT
CASSSSFDRDRTDTQYF
>TRBV10-3|TRBJ2-7|14|TRBD1
TGTGCCATCACCTCAGGGACAGGGGCATACGAGCAGTACTTC
CAITSGTGAYEQYF